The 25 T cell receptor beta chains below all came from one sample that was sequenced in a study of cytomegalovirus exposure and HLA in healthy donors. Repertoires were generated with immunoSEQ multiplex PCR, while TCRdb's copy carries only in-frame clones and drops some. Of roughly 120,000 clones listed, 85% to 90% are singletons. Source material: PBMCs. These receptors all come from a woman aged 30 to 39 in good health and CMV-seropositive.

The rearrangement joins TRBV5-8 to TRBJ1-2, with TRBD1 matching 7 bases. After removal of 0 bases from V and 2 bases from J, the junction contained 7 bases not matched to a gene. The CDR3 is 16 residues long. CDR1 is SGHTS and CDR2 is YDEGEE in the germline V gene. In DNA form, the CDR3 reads TGTGCCAGCAGCTTGGCCGGGACGACAGGGAACTATGGCTACACCTTC. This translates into CASSLAGTTGNYGYTF.

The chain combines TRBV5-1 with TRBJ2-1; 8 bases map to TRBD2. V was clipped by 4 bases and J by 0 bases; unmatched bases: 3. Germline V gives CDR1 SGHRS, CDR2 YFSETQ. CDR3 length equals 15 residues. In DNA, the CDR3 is TGCGCCAGCAGCCCTGGGACTAGCTCCTACAATGAGCAGTTCTTC. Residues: CASSPGTSSYNEQFF.

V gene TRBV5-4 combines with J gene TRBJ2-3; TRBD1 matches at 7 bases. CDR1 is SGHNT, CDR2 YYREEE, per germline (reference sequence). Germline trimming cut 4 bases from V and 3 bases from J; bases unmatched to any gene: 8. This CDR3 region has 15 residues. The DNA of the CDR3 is TGTGCCAGCAGCACAGGACAGGCCCGGACAGATACGCAGTATTTT. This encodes CASSTGQARTDTQYF.

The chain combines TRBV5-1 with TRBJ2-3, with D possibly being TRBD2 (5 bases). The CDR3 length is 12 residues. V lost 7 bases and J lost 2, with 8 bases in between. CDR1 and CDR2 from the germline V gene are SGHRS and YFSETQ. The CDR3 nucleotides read TGCGCCAGCGGACTCGACACAGATACGCAGTATTTT. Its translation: CASGLDTDTQYF.

The DNA of the CDR3 is TGTGCCAGCAGCCCAGGACTAGCGGGAATCTACGAGCAGTACTTC. This encodes CASSPGLAGIYEQYF. The chain joins TRBV7-3 to TRBJ2-7, with TRBD2 matching 12 bases. This CDR3 has 15 residues. Germline trimming cut 5 bases from V and 3 bases from J; bases unmatched to any gene: 5. The germline V gene encodes CDR1 SGHTA and CDR2 FQGTGA.

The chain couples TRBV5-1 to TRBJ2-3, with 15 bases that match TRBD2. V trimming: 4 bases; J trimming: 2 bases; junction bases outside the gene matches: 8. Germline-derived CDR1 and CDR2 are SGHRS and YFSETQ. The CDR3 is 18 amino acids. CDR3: CASSPGTSGGRNTDTQYF. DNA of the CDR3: TGCGCCAGCAGCCCGGGGACTAGCGGGGGGCGAAACACAGATACGCAGTATTTT.

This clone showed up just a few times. CDR3 protein: CASSLAASGRAGELFF. CDR3 DNA: TGCGCCAGCAGCTTGGCCGCTAGCGGGAGGGCCGGGGAGCTGTTTTTT. The J gene is TRBJ2-2, the V gene TRBV5-1; 12 positions agree with TRBD2. CDR3 length equals 16 residues. Trimming cost V 0 bases and J 6 bases; bases outside gene matches: 3. Germline lookup yields CDR1 SGHRS and CDR2 YFSETQ.

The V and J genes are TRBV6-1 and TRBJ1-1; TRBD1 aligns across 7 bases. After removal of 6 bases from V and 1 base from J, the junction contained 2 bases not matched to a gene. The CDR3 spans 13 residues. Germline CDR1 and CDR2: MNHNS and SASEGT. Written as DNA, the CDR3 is TGTGCCAGCAGGGGACAGCCGAACACTGAAGCTTTCTTT. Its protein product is CASRGQPNTEAFF.

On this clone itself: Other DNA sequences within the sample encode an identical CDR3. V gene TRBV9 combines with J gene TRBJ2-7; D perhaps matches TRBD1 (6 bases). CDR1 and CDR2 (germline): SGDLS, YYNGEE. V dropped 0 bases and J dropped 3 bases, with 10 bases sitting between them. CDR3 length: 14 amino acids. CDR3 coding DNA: TGTGCCAGCAGCGTAGGACCGGACAGCTACGAGCAGTACTTC. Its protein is CASSVGPDSYEQYF. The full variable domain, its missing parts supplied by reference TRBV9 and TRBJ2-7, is DSGVTQTPKHLITATGQRVTLRCSPRSGDLSVYWYQQSLDQGLQFLIQYYNGEERAKGNILERFSAQQFPDLHSELNLSSLELGDSALYFCASSVGPDSYEQYFGPGTRLTVT.

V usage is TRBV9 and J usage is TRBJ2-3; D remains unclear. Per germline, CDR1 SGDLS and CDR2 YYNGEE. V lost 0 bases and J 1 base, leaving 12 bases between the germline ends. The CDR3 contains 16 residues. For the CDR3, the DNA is TGTGCCAGCAGCGTAGGAGGTGGGTACGGCACAGATACGCAGTATTTT. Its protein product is CASSVGGGYGTDTQYF.

The CDR3 protein is CASSLFGTDTQYF. CDR3 coding DNA: TGTGCCAGCAGTTTATTCGGCACAGATACGCAGTATTTT. The J gene is TRBJ2-3, the V gene TRBV27; D gene unclear. V lost 1 base and J lost 1, with 3 bases in between. CDR1 and CDR2 from the germline V gene are MNHEY and SMNVEV (reference sequence). The CDR3 is made up of 13 amino acids.

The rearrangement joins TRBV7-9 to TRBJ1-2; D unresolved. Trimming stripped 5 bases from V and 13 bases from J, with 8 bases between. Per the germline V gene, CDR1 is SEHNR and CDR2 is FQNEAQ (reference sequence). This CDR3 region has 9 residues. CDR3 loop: CASSPLGTF. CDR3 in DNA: TGTGCCAGCAGCCCCCTCGGCACCTTC.

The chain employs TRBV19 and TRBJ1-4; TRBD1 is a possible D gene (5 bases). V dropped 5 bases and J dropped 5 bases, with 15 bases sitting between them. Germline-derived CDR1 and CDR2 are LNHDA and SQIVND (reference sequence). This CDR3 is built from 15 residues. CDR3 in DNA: TGTGCCAGTAGTTTCCAGAGGGGAGGCAATGAAAAACTGTTTTTT. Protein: CASSFQRGGNEKLFF. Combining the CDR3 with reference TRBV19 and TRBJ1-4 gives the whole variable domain DGGITQSPKYLFRKEGQNVTLSCEQNLNHDAMYWYRQDPGQGLRLIYYSQIVNDFQKGDIAEGYSVSREKKESFPLTVTSAQKNPTAFYLCASSFQRGGNEKLFFGSGTQLSVL.

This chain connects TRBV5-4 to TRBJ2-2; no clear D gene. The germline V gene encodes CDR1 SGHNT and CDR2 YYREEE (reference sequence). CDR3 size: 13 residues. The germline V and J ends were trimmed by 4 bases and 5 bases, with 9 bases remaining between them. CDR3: CASSLETTGELFF. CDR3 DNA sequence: TGTGCCAGCAGCCTGGAAACTACCGGGGAGCTGTTTTTT.

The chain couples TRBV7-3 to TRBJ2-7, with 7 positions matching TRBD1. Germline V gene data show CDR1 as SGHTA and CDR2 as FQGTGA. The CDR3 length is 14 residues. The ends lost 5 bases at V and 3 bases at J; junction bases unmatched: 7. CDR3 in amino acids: CASSPRAGGYEQYF. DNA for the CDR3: TGTGCCAGCAGCCCCCGGGCAGGGGGCTACGAGCAGTACTTC. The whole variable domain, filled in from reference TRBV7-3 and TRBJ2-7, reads GAGVSQTPSNKVTEKGKYVELRCDPISGHTALYWYRQSLGQGPEFLIYFQGTGAADDSGLPNDRFFAVRPEGSVSTLKIQRTERGDSAVYLCASSPRAGGYEQYFGPGTRLTVT.

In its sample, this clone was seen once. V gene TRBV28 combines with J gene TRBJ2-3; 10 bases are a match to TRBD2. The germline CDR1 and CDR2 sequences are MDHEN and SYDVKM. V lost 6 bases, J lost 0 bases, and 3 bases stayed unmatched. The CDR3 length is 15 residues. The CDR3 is CASRLAGTSTDTQYF. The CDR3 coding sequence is TGTGCCAGCAGACTAGCGGGAACTAGCACAGATACGCAGTATTTT.

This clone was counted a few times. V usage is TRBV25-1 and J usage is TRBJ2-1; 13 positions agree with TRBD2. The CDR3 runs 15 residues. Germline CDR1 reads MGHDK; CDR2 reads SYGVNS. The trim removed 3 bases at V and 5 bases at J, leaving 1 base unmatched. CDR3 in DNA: TGTGCCAGCAGTGACACTAGCGGGGGGGACAATGAGCAGTTCTTC. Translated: CASSDTSGGDNEQFF.

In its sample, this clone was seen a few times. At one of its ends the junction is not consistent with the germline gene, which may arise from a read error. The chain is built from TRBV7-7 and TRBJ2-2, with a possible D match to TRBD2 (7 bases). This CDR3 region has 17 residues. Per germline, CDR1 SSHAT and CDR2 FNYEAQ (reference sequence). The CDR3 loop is CASSLAPGGSNTGELFF. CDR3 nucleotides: TGTGCTAGCAGCTTAGCGCCGGGGGGCAGCAACACCGGGGAGCTGTTTTTT.

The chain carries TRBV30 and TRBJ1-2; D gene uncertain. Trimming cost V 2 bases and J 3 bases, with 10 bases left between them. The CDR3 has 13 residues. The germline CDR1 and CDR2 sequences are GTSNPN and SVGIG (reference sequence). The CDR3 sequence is CAWSFRRDYGYTF. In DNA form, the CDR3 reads TGTGCCTGGAGTTTTCGGAGGGACTATGGCTACACCTTC.

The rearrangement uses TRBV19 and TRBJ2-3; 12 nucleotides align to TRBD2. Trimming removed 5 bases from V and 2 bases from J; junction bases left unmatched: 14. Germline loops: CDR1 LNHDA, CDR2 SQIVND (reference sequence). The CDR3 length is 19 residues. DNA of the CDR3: TGTGCCAGTAGTCCCTTCCCAAAGACTAGCGGGGGAATCACAGATACGCAGTATTTT. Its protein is CASSPFPKTSGGITDTQYF.

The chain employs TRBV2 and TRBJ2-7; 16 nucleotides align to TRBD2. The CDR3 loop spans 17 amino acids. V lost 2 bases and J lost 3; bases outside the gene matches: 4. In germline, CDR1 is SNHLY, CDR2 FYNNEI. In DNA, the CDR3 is TGTGCCAGCAGTGAAATAGGGACTAGCGGGGGGGACTACGAGCAGTACTTC. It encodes CASSEIGTSGGDYEQYF.

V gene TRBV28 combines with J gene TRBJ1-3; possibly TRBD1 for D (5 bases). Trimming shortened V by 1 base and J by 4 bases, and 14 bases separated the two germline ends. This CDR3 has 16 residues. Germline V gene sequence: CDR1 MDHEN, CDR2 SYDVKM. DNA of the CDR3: TGTGCCAGCAGTTTATTCCCTACAGGAACAGGAAACACCATATATTTT. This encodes CASSLFPTGTGNTIYF.

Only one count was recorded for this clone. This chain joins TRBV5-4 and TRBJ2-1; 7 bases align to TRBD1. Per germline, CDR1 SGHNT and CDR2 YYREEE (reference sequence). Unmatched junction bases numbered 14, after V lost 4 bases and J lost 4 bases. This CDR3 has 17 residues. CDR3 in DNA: TGTGCCAGCAGCCCAGAAACTCCGGGACAGAAGTACAATGAGCAGTTCTTC. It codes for CASSPETPGQKYNEQFF.

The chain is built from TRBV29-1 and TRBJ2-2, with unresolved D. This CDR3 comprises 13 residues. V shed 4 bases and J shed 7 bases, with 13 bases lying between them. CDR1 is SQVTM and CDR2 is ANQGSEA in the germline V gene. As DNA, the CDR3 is TGCAGCGTTGGGCTGCTTGCGGACGGGGAGCTGTTTTTT. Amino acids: CSVGLLADGELFF.

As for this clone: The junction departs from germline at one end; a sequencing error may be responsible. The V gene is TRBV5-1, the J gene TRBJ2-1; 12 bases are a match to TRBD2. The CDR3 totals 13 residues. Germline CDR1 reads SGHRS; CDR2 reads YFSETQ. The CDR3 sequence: CASSLGLAGAWVF. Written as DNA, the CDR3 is TGCGCCAGCAGCTTGGGACTAGCGGGGGCCTGGGTCTTC.